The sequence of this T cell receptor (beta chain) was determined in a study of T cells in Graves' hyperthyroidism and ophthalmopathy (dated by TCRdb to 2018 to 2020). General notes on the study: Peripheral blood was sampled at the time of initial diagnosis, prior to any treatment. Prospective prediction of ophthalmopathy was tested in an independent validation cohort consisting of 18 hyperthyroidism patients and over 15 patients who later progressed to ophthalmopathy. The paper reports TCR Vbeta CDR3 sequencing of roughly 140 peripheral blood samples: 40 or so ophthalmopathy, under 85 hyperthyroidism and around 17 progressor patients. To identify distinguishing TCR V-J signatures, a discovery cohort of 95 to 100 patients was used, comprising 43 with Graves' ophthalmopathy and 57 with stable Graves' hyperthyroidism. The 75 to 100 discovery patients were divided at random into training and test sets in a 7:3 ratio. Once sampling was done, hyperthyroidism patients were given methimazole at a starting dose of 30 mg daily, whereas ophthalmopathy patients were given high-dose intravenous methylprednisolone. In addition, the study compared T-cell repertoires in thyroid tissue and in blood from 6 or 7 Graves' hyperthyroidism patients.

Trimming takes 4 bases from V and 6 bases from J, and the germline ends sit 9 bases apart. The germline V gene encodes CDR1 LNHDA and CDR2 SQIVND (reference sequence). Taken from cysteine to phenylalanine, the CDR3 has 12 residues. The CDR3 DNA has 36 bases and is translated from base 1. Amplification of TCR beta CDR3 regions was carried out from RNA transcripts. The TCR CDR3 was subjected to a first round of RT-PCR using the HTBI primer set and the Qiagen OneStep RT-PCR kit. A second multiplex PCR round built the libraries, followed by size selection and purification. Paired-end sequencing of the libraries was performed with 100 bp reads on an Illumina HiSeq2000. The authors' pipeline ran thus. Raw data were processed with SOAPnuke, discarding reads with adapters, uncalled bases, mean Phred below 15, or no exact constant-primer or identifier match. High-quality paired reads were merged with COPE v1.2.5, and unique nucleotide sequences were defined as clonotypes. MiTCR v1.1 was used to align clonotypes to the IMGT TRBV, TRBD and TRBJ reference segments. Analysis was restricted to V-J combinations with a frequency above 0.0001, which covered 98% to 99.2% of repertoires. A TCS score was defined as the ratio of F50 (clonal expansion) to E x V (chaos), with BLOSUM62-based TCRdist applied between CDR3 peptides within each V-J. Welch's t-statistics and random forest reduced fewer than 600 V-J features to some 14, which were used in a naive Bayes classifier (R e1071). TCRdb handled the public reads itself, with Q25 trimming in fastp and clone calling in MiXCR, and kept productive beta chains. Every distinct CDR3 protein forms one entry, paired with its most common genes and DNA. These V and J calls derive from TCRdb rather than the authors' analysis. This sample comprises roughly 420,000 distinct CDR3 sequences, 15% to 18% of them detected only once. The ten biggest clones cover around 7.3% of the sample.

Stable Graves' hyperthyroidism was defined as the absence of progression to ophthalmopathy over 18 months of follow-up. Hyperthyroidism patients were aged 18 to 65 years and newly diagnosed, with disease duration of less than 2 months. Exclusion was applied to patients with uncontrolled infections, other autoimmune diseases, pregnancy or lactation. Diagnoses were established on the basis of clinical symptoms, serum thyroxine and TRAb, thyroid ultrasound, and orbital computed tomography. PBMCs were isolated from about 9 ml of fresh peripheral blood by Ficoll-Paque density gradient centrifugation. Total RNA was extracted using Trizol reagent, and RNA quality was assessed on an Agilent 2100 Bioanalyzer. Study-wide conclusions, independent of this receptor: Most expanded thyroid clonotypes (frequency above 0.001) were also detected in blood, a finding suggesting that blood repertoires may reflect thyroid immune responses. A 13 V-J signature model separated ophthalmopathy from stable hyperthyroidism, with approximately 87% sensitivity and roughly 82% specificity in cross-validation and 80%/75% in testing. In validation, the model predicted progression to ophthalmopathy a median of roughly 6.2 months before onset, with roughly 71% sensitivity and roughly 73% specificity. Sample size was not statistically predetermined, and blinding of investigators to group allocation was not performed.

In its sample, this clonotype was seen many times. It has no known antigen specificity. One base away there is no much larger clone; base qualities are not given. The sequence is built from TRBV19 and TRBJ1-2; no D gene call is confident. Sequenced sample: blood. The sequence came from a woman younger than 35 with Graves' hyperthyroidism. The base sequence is TGTGCCAGTAGTACGACCGGGCATGGCTACACCTTC. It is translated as CASSTTGHGYTF.